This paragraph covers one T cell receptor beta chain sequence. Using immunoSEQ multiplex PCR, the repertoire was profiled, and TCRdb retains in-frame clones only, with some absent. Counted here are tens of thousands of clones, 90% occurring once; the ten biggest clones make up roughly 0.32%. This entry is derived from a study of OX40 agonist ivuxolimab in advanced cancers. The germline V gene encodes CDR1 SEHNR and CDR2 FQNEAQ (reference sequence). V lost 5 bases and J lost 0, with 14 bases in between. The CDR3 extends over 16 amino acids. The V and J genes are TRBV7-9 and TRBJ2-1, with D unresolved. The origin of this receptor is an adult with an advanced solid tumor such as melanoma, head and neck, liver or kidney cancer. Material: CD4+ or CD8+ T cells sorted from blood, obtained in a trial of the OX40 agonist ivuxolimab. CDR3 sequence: CASSLPWIGSYNEQFF. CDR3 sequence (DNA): TGTGCCAGCAGCCTGCCTTGGATCGGCTCCTACAATGAGCAGTTCTTC.